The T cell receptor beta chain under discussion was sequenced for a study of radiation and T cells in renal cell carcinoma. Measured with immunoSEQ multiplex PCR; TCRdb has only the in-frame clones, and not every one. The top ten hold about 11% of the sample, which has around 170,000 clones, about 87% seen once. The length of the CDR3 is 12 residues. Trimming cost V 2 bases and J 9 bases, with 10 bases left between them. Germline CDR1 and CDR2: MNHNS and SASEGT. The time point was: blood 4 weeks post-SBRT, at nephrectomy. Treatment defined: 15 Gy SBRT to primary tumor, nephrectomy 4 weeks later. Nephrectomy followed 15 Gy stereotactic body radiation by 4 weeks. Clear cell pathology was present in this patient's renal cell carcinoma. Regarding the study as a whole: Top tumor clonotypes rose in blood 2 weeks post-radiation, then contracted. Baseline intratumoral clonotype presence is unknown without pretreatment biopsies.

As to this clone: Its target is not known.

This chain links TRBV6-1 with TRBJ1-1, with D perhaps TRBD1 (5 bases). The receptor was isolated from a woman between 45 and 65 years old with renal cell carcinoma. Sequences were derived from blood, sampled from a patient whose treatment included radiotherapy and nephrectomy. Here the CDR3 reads CASSENAGKAFF. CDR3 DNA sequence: TGTGCCAGCAGTGAAAACGCAGGGAAAGCTTTCTTT.